These 20 T cell receptor beta chains came from one sample sequenced in a study of OX40 agonist ivuxolimab in advanced cancers. Data came from immunoSEQ multiplex PCR; TCRdb stores just in-frame clones and leaves some out. The table includes 65,000 to 75,000 clones, roughly 85% detected once. Sequences were derived from CD4+ or CD8+ T cells sorted from blood, sampled in a trial of the OX40 agonist ivuxolimab. The receptors here all came from an adult with an advanced solid tumor such as melanoma, head and neck, liver or kidney cancer.

The CDR3, as DNA: TGCGCCAGCAGCTTGTCCACCGCGGCGGGGGGTGAAAAACTGTTTTTT. Translation gives CASSLSTAAGGEKLFF. J is TRBJ1-4 and V is TRBV5-1, with D tentatively TRBD1 (5 bases). CDR3 length equals 16 residues. V lost 1 base and J 7 bases, leaving 17 bases between the germline ends. CDR1 is SGHRS, CDR2 YFSETQ, per germline.

This clone was observed a handful of times. V is TRBV2 and J is TRBJ1-6; the D is unclear. The germline V gene has CDR1 SNHLY and CDR2 FYNNEI. Trimming shortened V by 8 bases and J by 7 bases, and 6 bases separated the two germline ends. The CDR3 totals 11 residues. The CDR3 DNA is TGTGCCAGCCAGTTGAATTCACCCCTCCACTTT. Protein sequence: CASQLNSPLHF.

V gene TRBV6-1 combines with J gene TRBJ1-1; D may be TRBD1 (6 bases). V lost 4 bases and J lost 7, with 13 bases in between. This CDR3 is 13 amino acids long. CDR1 and CDR2 from the germline V gene are MNHNS and SASEGT. CDR3 in amino acids: CASSAGGGGEAFF. The CDR3 bases are TGTGCCAGCAGTGCAGGCGGGGGCGGTGAAGCTTTCTTT.

The chain carries TRBV4-2 and TRBJ2-7; the D gene is possibly TRBD1 (5 bases). Per germline, CDR1 LGHNA and CDR2 YNFKEQ. The CDR3 is 13 amino acids. Trimming pared 4 bases from V and 2 bases from J, leaving 9 bases between. The CDR3 reads CASSRGHTYEQYF. The CDR3 nucleotides are TGTGCCAGCAGCCGCGGACACACCTACGAGCAGTACTTC.

For the CDR3, the DNA is TGTGCCAGCAGTTTAGATACGCTCGGTGCGGGCAATGAGCAGTTCTTC. Translating gives CASSLDTLGAGNEQFF. The rearrangement uses TRBV28 and TRBJ2-1, with a tentative D call TRBD2 (5 bases). There are 16 residues in the CDR3. Deletions cut 2 bases from V and 6 bases from J, with 17 bases between. Germline lookup yields CDR1 MDHEN and CDR2 SYDVKM.

The chain is built from TRBV7-6 and TRBJ2-1; TRBD2 matches 8 bases. V dropped 1 base and J dropped 5; count of bases not matched to a gene: 4. This CDR3 spans 15 amino acids. Germline CDR1 and CDR2: SGHVS and FNYEAQ. CDR3 in amino acids: CASSLGRGRHNEQFF. CDR3 in DNA: TGTGCCAGCAGCTTAGGACGCGGGAGGCACAATGAGCAGTTCTTC.

CDR3 sequence: CASTPGRTGTDTQYF. The CDR3 nucleotides read TGTGCCAGTACCCCCGGGAGAACTGGCACAGATACGCAGTATTTT. V usage is TRBV19 and J usage is TRBJ2-3; TRBD2 might be the D (6 bases). The CDR3 consists of 15 residues. CDR1 and CDR2 from the germline V gene are LNHDA and SQIVND (reference sequence). V was shortened by 7 bases and J by 1 base, with 15 bases between the two germline ends.

The rearrangement joins TRBV5-6 to TRBJ2-5; 7 bases are a match to TRBD1. Germline-derived CDR1 and CDR2 are SGHDT and YYEEEE. This CDR3 region has 14 residues. Trimming took 3 bases from V and 4 from J; bases not matched to a gene: 6. DNA for the CDR3: TGTGCCAGCAGCTCGTCCGGGACAGCAGAGACCCAGTACTTC. Encoded protein: CASSSSGTAETQYF.

This clone was seen once. This rearrangement joins TRBV5-8 to TRBJ2-3, with D maybe TRBD2 (6 bases). CDR1 is SGHTS, CDR2 YDEGEE, per germline. The CDR3 has 13 amino acids. Trimming removed 5 bases from V and 1 base from J, with 8 bases in between. CDR3 sequence reads: CASSRRGTDTQYF. CDR3 bases: TGTGCCAGCAGTCGGAGGGGCACAGATACGCAGTATTTT. Variable domain in full (rest from reference TRBV5-8 and TRBJ2-3): EAGVTQSPTHLIKTRGQQATLRCSPISGHTSVYWYQQALGLGLQFLLWYDEGEERNRGNFPPRFSGRQFPNYSSELNVNALELEDSALYLCASSRRGTDTQYFGPGTRLTVL.

This clone turned up a few times. The V and J genes are TRBV2 and TRBJ1-2; D is perhaps TRBD1 (6 bases). V was cut by 6 bases and J by 3 bases, with 14 bases left in between. The CDR3 length is 14 residues. In germline, CDR1 is SNHLY, CDR2 FYNNEI. CDR3 sequence reads: CASRENRADYGYTF. CDR3 DNA: TGTGCCAGCAGGGAAAACAGGGCGGACTATGGCTACACCTTC.

As for this clone: With a much larger clone just one base away, this may be a read error. The rearrangement uses TRBV2 and TRBJ2-7, with 9 nucleotides matching TRBD2. The germline CDR1 and CDR2 sequences are SNHLY and FYNNEI. This CDR3 region has 13 residues. The CDR3 loop reads CVSSGGSSYEQYF. CDR3 nucleotide sequence: TGTGTCAGCAGCGGGGGGAGCTCCTACGAGCAGTACTTC.

The chain has TRBV7-9 and TRBJ2-5; D is possibly TRBD1 or TRBD2 (6 bases each). V dropped 5 bases and J dropped 2 bases, with 15 bases sitting between them. The CDR3 loop spans 15 amino acids. Germline values: CDR1 SEHNR, CDR2 FQNEAQ (reference sequence). The CDR3 region has the DNA TGTGCCAGCAGCCCAAAGGGGGGTGGGCAAGAGACCCAGTACTTC. Protein: CASSPKGGGQETQYF.

This clone was observed a single time. This chain uses TRBV30 with TRBJ2-7; 8 positions agree with TRBD1. Germline CDR1 is GTSNPN and CDR2 is SVGIG (reference sequence). The ends lost 7 bases at V and 0 bases at J; junction bases unmatched: 5. The CDR3 is 13 amino acids. Here the CDR3 DNA reads TGTGCCTCAGGGGGCCTAAGCTCCTACGAGCAGTACTTC. This sequence encodes CASGGLSSYEQYF.

V and J are TRBV5-5 and TRBJ2-1, with 9 bases that match TRBD1. The V gene end was trimmed by 0 bases and the J gene end by 7 bases; junction bases not matched to a gene: 5. CDR1 and CDR2 (germline): SGHKS, YYEKEE (reference sequence). The length of the CDR3 is 15 residues. The CDR3 nucleotides are TGTGCCAGCAGCTTGGAGACAGGGGGGTGGAATGAGCAGTTCTTC. It encodes CASSLETGGWNEQFF.

The rearrangement links TRBV5-4 to TRBJ2-2; D call uncertain. Trimming pared 3 bases from V and 3 bases from J, leaving 3 bases between. The CDR3 sequence is 12 residues long. In germline, CDR1 is SGHNT, CDR2 YYREEE (reference sequence). CDR3 in DNA: TGTGCCAGCAGCTACTACACCGGGGAGCTGTTTTTT. Translating it yields CASSYYTGELFF.

The chain is built from TRBV29-1 and TRBJ1-1; D ambiguous. Per the germline V gene, CDR1 is SQVTM and CDR2 is ANQGSEA. The CDR3 runs to 11 residues. Between the trimmed V and J ends, which lost 0 bases and 4 bases, there was a span of 3 bases. DNA for the CDR3: TGCAGCGTTGAAGACGTCACTGAAGCTTTCTTT. This translates into CSVEDVTEAFF.

V usage is TRBV4-1 and J usage is TRBJ2-2; D is unclear. Trimming shortened V by 4 bases and J by 6 bases, and 6 bases separated the two germline ends. The CDR3 sequence is 12 residues long. CDR1 is MGHRA, CDR2 YSYEKL, per germline. CDR3 protein: CASSPRSGELFF. In DNA, the CDR3 is TGCGCCAGCAGCCCTAGGTCCGGGGAGCTGTTTTTT.

V usage is TRBV7-3 and J usage is TRBJ2-7; 9 bases are shared with TRBD1. V gave up 6 bases and J gave up 5 bases; unmatched junction bases: 8. Germline V lookup: CDR1 SGHTA, CDR2 FQGTGA. The CDR3 is 14 residues long. CDR3 amino acids: CASRAPDRGHEQYF. The CDR3 coding sequence is TGTGCCAGCAGAGCCCCGGACAGGGGACACGAGCAGTACTTC.

The genes are TRBV30 and TRBJ2-3, with 11 bases fitting TRBD2. Germline V gene lookup returns CDR1 GTSNPN and CDR2 SVGIG (reference sequence). Germline trimming cut 2 bases from V and 5 bases from J; bases unmatched to any gene: 6. The CDR3 has 15 residues. CDR3 loop: CAWSPTSGGGDTQYF. The CDR3 DNA follows: TGTGCCTGGAGTCCAACTAGCGGGGGTGGAGATACGCAGTATTTT.

The chain couples TRBV6-5 to TRBJ1-6; TRBD1 is a possible D gene (6 bases). V lost 10 bases to trimming and J lost 7 bases, with 20 bases between them. Germline V lookup: CDR1 MNHEY, CDR2 SVGAGI. The CDR3 is made up of 15 amino acids. The CDR3 region is CATSSSTGRNSPLHF. The CDR3 nucleotides read TGTGCCACCAGCTCGTCCACAGGGAGAAATTCACCCCTCCACTTT.